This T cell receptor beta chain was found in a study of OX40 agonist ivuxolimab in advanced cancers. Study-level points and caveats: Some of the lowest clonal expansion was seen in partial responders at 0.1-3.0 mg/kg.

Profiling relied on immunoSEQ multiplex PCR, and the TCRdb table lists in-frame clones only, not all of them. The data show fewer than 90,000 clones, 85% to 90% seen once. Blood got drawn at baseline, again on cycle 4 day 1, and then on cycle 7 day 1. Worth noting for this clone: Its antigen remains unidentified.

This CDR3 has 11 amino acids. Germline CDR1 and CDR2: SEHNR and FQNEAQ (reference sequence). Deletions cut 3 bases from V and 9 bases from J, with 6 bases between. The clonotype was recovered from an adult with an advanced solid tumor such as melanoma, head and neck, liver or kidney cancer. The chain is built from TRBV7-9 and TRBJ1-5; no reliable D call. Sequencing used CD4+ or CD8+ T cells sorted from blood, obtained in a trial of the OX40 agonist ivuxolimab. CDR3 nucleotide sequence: TGTGCCAGCAGCTTGGGAGGGCCCCAGCATTTT. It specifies CASSLGGPQHF.